Reported below is one T cell receptor beta chain. No cognate antigen has been identified for it. No base qualities exist here, and no much larger clone lies one base off it. The protocol used for the library was the immunoSEQ multiplex PCR assay. For the multiplex PCR, a mixture combining 60 forward primers for TCR Vbeta segments and 13 reverse primers for TCR Jbeta segments was used. The CDR3 region of rearranged TCR beta genes was amplified from genomic DNA by a multiplex PCR assay. Amplified TCR beta libraries were sequenced as 87-base-pair reads on the Illumina HiSeq System. As for the original processing: Across the 670 or so repertoires, a later analysis counted approximately 83 million unique TCR beta chains, roughly 11 million of which were shared by at least two donors. A nearest-neighbor algorithm error-corrected the raw reads and collapsed the reads into unique sequences, merging closely related sequences to remove PCR and sequencing errors. V, D and J gene segments were assigned by aligning CDR3 sequences to IMGT reference sequences. For a sequence to be retained, a match of at least six nucleotides was required to both a V gene segment and a J gene segment. Rearrangements were called productive when the CDR3 lacked stop codons and stayed in frame with V and J; all others were non-productive. CDR3 was defined according to IMGT convention as the region running from the second conserved V-encoded cysteine to the conserved J-encoded phenylalanine. The earlier analysis of 500 to 650 of the donors excluded any sequence lacking an unambiguous match to a single V gene segment. An earlier analysis of several hundred of the donors classified V segments as functional when productive rearrangements were above 56.7% and as segregating when the standard deviation between donors was above 5%. To diagnose cytomegalovirus status from the catalog of TCR beta chain sequences, a statistical classification framework was built. In a later analysis, TCR nucleotide sequences were compared against IMGT/GENE-DB human TR gene sequences so that V and J genes could be assigned. Using the TCRdist pipeline, a later analysis assigned CDR3 sequences along with most-parsimonious VDJ recombination scenarios. In a later analysis, every TCR beta chain was defined by the combination of its CDR3 amino acid sequence and its V-gene family, and reads without a unique V-gene family were dropped. In a later analysis, fewer than 650 highly shared, low-generation-probability nucleotide sequences were removed to address suspected cross-contamination and a sequencing artifact. In a later analysis, a clonal expansion index for each public chain was calculated from normalized within-repertoire ranks of inferred template counts. In a later analysis, generation probabilities were computed using a VDJ recombination model fitted to out-of-frame rearrangements, and the results were checked against IGoR. Hypergeometric tests were used in a later analysis to score TCR-TCR, TCR-HLA and TCR-CMV co-occurrence, with a repertoire-size bias correction applied to the TCR pairs. In a later analysis, false discovery rates were estimated by permuting HLA or CMV assignments 20 times. In a later analysis, co-occurring TCRs were grouped using DBSCAN, and TCRdist sequence similarity was added for clustering within HLA-allele-positive subsets. Repertoires with fewer than 30,000 or more than 120,000 public chains were left out of co-occurrence clustering, as were a handful of repertoires with anomalous nucleotide sharing. Held by TCRdb, this immuneACCESS table contains in-frame sequences only and omits some clones. Under half of the omission traces to an unresolved V gene where checked; the cause of the rest is unknown. The D gene and trimming were derived from the DNA, and the V and J assignments and clone size from that table. The sample table contains 150,000 to 200,000 clones; only one count was recorded for about 76% of them. More than 1.5% of the sample is held by the ten biggest clonotypes.

The cohort was made up of about 610 healthy bone marrow donors. Cohort members were all nominally healthy when sampled, although unrecorded immune exposures were likely present. The donor was CMV seronegative and belonged to the group of roughly 330 seronegative cohort members. A peripheral blood sample was collected from each donor, and TCR beta sequencing was performed on peripheral blood mononuclear cells. The Qiagen DNeasy Blood Extraction Kit was used to extract genomic DNA from the blood cell samples. The data were obtained in a study of cytomegalovirus exposure and HLA in healthy donors (dated by TCRdb to about 2017). Regarding the complete study: According to an earlier analysis of 587 of the donors, 150 million to 200 million T cells yielded 117 million unique TCR beta sequences and roughly 280 Gb of sequence data. Donor age, sex, ethnicity and CMV serostatus were compiled alongside the repertoire data. Among the roughly 370 genotyped donors, around 81% belonged to the genetic ancestry cluster associated with self-reported Caucasian donors. Typing coverage differed by locus: A, B, C, DRB1 and DQB1 were typed in about 620-630 donors, DQA1 in around 500, DPA1 in 600 to 610, and DPB1 in roughly 450. Every repertoire in the discovery cohort had been generated on one and the same sequencing platform. On average, 235,054 unique TCR beta nucleotide sequences were sequenced per donor among about 400 genotyped donors of the cohort, with roughly a sixth of those sequences being non-productive. Four to six DR-DQ haplotypes were handled as single units for association and clustering, since linkage in the cohort was strong. The aim of the study was to test whether cataloging public T cell receptors could identify signatures of past pathogen exposure. HLA typing covered class I and class II loci at four-digit resolution. The study profiled the T cell repertoires of 550 to 700 subjects by immunosequencing and related them to cytomegalovirus serostatus. In an earlier analysis of around 540 of the donors, high-throughput TCR beta sequencing was used to judge whether each TCR beta V gene segment behaved as functional or pseudogenic. Around 330 gigabases of sequencing data and around 80 million unique TCR sequences made up an early release that covered 500 to 700 HLA-typed donors. The study combined high-throughput TCR immunosequencing, statistical association of individual TCRs with disease status, and machine learning to predict cytomegalovirus infection status. Rather than using new phenotypic data, the later analysis identified candidate immune exposures from TCR beta sequences and from how often those sequences occurred across donors. In addition to the first cohort of around 670 subjects, a separate validation cohort of 100 to 150 different subjects was used. A later genetic analysis took genome-wide SNP genotypes for about 65% of the roughly 670 donors and used that subset as a discovery cohort. In a later analysis, previously published TCR beta repertoires from hundreds of donors were re-analyzed and high-resolution HLA genotyping was added so that TCR occurrence patterns could be studied.

General findings and caveats noted by the study authors: For the cohort, immune exposure information was limited to CMV serostatus. Only TCR beta chains were sequenced in this cohort, and the absence of alpha or paired-chain data limited detectable features. Strong co-occurrence of HLA alleles, especially DR and DQ, made assigning TCR associations to individual alleles difficult. A further reported finding was that TCR beta sequences accurately predicted the HLA-A and HLA-B alleles for most subjects in the first cohort. In vitro tests confirmed that a few of the cytomegalovirus-associated TCR beta chains recognize cytomegalovirus antigens. Broadly in line with IMGT annotations, most TCR beta V segments showed up in productive rearrangements about 87% or about 30% of the time in an earlier analysis of several hundred of the donors. The study gave a list of under 200 TCR beta chains associated with cytomegalovirus. Specific HLA alleles were associated with over 15,000 TCR beta sequences at a false discovery rate of 0.05 in a later analysis. A later genetic analysis reported fewer N-insertions in productive TCRs among donors in an Asian-associated ancestry cluster than the 666-donor mean. HLA typing was unavailable for some donors at each locus, so association tests used only the typed subset. Some IMGT-functional V segments, including TRBV6-2 and TRBV6-3, could not be distinguished by the 87-base-pair reads and were therefore excluded. Some 15 rarely observed V segments, including chromosome 9 orphons, were excluded from the earlier analysis of about 610 of the donors because counts were too low. The sequencing pipeline was judged likely to have produced a cluster of highly shared sequence variants as a technical artifact. Most CMV-associated TCR beta chains appeared to be HLA-restricted in a later analysis, and the HLA associations seemed to be driven largely by CMV exposure. It was suggested by the authors that the approach could potentially be generalized to other disease states and immunological phenotypes. In a later analysis, several top co-occurrence clusters were reported to appear linked to parvovirus B19, influenza, CMV and Epstein-Barr virus. In both the original and validation cohorts, the classifier was reported to diagnose cytomegalovirus status with high specificity and sensitivity. In a later analysis, TCR association rates were found to vary across HLA loci, with the most associated TCRs seen for DRB1 alleles and the fewest for HLA-C alleles. Roughly uniform sequencing depth across donors was assumed in presence/absence analyses, although this assumption may not hold. While some public TCRs were present in many individuals, most TCR sequences turned up only very rarely across donors. Correlated functional status among segregating V segments might be attributable to linkage disequilibrium, but an unknown experimental factor could not be ruled out. In a later genetic analysis, a missense DCLRE1C variant was associated with V-gene and J-gene trimming of TCR beta chains, and the association was replicated in an independent cohort. Compared with equally common non-associated chains, HLA-associated TCR beta chains in a later analysis were more clonally expanded and had lower generation probabilities.

The germline V gene (reference sequence) gives CDR1 as MNHEY and CDR2 as SMNVEV. The CDR3 measures 16 amino acids from cysteine to phenylalanine. Kept here is only the CDR3 DNA, which spans 48 bases and is read in frame from base 1. Trimming leaves V shorter by 5 bases and J shorter by 0 bases, with the junction holding 8 bases beyond the gene matches. The sample comprised PBMCs. The V gene is TRBV27 and the J gene is TRBJ1-1, with TRBD1 matching 8 junction bases. The sequence derives from a woman aged 45-59 years in good health and CMV-seronegative. The DNA sequence follows: TGTGCCAGCAGTGGACAGGGAGGATACATGAACACTGAAGCTTTCTTT. Its amino acids are CASSGQGGYMNTEAFF.